This record covers a single T cell receptor (beta chain). A few counts support this clonotype. It has no known antigen specificity. No qualities accompany the bases; no much larger clone lies one base away. The meaning of the sample's treatment or condition label: live attenuated yellow fever vaccine strain. At each blood-draw timepoint, two biological replicates of bulk PBMCs were obtained. PBMCs were isolated from peripheral blood using a standard Ficoll-Paque protocol. TriZol was used to extract RNA from bulk PBMCs, CD4 and CD8 fractions, and dextramer-positive and dextramer-negative fractions. The record originates from a study of T cells after yellow fever vaccination (dated by TCRdb to the late 2010s). Some background on the complete study: Libraries from fractions with low cell numbers were prepared with the SMART-Seq v4 Ultra Low Input RNA kit. Bulk TCR alpha and beta repertoires were sequenced longitudinally to track T-cell clones before and after primary and booster YFV17D yellow fever vaccination. The cohort comprised two healthy male donors, one aged 18 to 30 and one aged 30 to 40 years. Blood samples were taken at several timepoints before and after primary and secondary immunization, and bulk PBMC replicates and cell subsets were isolated.

Synthesis of TCR cDNA relied on 5'RACE template switching, a step that introduced a universal primer site along with unique molecular identifiers. cDNA synthesis was primed from both the TCR alpha and TCR beta constant segments. Library amplification used two PCR steps, and the second PCR step added sample barcodes and sequencing adapters. Sequencing of the libraries was done on either Illumina HiSeq 2500 (2x100 bp) or NovaSeq (2x150 bp). For the original study's pipeline: MIGEC was used to demultiplex reads and collapse the reads into UMI consensus sequences, and MiXCR was used for V(D)J alignment. Clonotypes responding to the vaccine were identified with edgeR on replicate PBMC samples, with the criteria of FDR below 0.01 and a log2 fold change above 5 up to day 15. Each bulk clonotype was labeled CD4 or CD8 based on which sequenced repertoire, CD4 or CD8, contained the clonotype at higher abundance. TCRdb's own reprocessing of the public reads used fastp at Q25 and MiXCR and kept productive beta chains. All rows with the same CDR3 protein become a single entry with the most common DNA and genes. TCRdb, not the authors, supplied the V and J calls. The sample table contains hundreds of thousands of distinct CDR3 sequences; only one count was recorded for roughly 14% of them. The top ten constitute more than 13% of the sample.

Germline trimming: 6 bases from V, 1 base from J; junction bases outside gene matches: 11. Reading from cysteine to phenylalanine, the CDR3 counts 17 amino acids. Only the CDR3 part of the read is kept: 51 bases, read in frame from the first base. The germline V gene sets CDR1 to MNHEY and CDR2 to SVGEGT. What the authors observed across the whole study: A small fraction of clonotypes showed up in both the CD4 and CD8 compartments, probably as a result of convergent recombination. The secondary T-cell response was weaker than the primary response but faster, peaking on day 5 instead of day 15. Most clones expanded after primary vaccination were re-detected after the booster (approximately 95% of CD4 and around 86% of CD8), suggesting broad memory maintenance. Computational filtering was required because FACS-sorted repertoires could contain abundant contaminating clonotypes from the bulk population. Because the study included only two donors, the extent to which the findings can be generalized is limited.

This sequence originates from a man aged 25 to 40 who received the YFV17D yellow fever vaccine. Recombination connected TRBV6-2 or TRBV6-3 to TRBJ1-5; 8 nucleotides in the junction match TRBD1. The sequenced sample was PBMCs, obtained on the day of the yellow fever booster vaccination. The CDR3 here reads CASSSDRGYLSNQPQHF. The nucleotides are TGTGCCAGCAGCTCTGACAGGGGTTACCTCAGCAATCAGCCCCAGCATTTT.